Sequencing of this TCR beta chain was carried out in a study of shared clonotypes between healthy human individuals. Looking at the study overall: Serving as donors were two women and three men, whose ages spanned 18 to 49.

Concerning this clone: Its antigen remains unidentified.

Clones were sequenced by immunoSEQ multiplex PCR, and TCRdb holds only the in-frame ones, with some missing. Among a few million clones, 85% to 95% were seen once, and the ten largest hold approximately 0.4%. The germline V gene encodes CDR1 MGHRA and CDR2 YSYEKL. The ends were cut back, 3 bases at V and 5 bases at J, with 17 bases in the middle. The CDR3 is 16 amino acids. Findings of the study overall: Among four donors, 4.5% to 5.5% of naive CD4 clonotypes were found in common.

The sequenced material came from naive CD4+ T cells from PBMCs. Subset: CD45RA+ positively selected. The chain combines TRBV4-1 with TRBJ1-5; D call uncertain. The clonotype originates from a man between 18 and 29 years old in good health. Some clones in this sample may be carry-over from other donors' samples. The CDR3 DNA follows: TGCGCCAGCAGCCAGCGTCGGGCTTCGGCCTATCAGCCCCAGCATTTT. It yields the protein CASSQRRASAYQPQHF.